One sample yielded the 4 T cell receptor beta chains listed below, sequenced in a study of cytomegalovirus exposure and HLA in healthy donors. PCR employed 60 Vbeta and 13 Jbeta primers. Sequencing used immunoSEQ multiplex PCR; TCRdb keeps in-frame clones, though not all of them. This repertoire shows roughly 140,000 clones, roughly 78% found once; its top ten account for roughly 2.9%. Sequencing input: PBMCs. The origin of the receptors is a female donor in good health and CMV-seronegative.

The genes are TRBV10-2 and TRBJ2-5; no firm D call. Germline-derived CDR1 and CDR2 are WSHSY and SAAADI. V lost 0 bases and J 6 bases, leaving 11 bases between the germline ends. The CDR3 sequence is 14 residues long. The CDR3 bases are TGCGCCAGCAGTGAGTCAGGTGGTAGCCAGACCCAGTACTTC. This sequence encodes CASSESGGSQTQYF.

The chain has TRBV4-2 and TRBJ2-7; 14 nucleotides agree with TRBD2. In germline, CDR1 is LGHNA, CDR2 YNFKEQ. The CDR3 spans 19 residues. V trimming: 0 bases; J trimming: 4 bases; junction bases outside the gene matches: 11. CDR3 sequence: CASSQEGRLAGGDGYEQYF. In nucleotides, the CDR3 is TGTGCCAGCAGCCAAGAGGGGAGACTAGCGGGAGGGGACGGTTACGAGCAGTACTTC.

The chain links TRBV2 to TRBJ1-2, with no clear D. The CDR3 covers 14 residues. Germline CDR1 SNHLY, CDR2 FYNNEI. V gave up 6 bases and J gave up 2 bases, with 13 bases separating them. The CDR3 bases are TGTGCCAGCAGCCTTAACAGATCCAACTATGGCTACACCTTC. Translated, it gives CASSLNRSNYGYTF.

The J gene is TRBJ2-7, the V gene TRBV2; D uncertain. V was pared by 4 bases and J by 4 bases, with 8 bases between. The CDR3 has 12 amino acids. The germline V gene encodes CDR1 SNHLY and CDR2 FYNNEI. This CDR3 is CASSVVEYEQYF. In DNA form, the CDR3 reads TGTGCCAGCAGTGTAGTCGAGTACGAGCAGTACTTC.